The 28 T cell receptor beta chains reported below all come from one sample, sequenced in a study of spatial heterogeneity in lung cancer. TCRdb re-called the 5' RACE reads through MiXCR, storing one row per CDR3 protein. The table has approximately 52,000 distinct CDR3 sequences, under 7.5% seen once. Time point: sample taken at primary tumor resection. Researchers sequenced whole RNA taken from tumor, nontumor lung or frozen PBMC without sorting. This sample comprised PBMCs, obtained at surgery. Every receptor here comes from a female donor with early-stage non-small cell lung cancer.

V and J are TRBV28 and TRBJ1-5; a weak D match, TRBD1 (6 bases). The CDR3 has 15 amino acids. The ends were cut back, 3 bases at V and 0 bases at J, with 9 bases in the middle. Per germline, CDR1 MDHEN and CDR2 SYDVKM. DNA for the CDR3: TGTGCCAGCAGTTTGGGGGGGCATAGCAATCAGCCCCAGCATTTT. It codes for CASSLGGHSNQPQHF.

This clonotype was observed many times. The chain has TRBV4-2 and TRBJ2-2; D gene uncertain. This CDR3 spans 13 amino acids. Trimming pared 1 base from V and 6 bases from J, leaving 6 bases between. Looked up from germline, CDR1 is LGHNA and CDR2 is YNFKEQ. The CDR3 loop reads CASSQVPPGELFF. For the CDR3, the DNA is TGTGCCAGCAGCCAAGTCCCCCCCGGGGAGCTGTTTTTT.

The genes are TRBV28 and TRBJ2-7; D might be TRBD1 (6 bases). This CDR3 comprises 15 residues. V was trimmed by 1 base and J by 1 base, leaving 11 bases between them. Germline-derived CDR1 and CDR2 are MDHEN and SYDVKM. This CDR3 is CASSLLGTSSYEQYF. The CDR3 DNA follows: TGTGCCAGCAGTTTATTGGGGACAAGTTCCTACGAGCAGTACTTC.

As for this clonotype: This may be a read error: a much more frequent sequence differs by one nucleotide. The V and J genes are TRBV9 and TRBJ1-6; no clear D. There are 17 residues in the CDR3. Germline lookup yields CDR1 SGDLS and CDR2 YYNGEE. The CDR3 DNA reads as TGTGCCAGCAGCGTAAGTGAGACGGCCAGAAATAATTCACCCCCCCACTTT. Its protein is CASSVSETARNNSPPHF.

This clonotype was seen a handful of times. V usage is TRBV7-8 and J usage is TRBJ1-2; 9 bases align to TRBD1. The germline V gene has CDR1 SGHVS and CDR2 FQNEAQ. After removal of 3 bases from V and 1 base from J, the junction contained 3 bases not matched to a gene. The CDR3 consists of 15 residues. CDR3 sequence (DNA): TGTGCCAGCAGCTTTAGGACAGGGGATAACTATGGCTACACCTTC. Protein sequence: CASSFRTGDNYGYTF. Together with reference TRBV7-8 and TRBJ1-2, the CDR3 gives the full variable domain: GAGVSQSPRYKVAKRGQDVALRCDPISGHVSLFWYQQALGQGPEFLTYFQNEAQLDKSGLPSDRFFAERPEGSVSTLKIQRTQQEDSAVYLCASSFRTGDNYGYTFGSGTRLTVV.

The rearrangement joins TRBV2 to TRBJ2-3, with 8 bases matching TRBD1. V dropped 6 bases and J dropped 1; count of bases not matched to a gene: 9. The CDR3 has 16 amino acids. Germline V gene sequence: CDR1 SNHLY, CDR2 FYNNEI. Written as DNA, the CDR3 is TGTGCCAGCAGCGATGCAGGGACAGGACGCACAGATACGCAGTATTTT. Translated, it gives CASSDAGTGRTDTQYF.

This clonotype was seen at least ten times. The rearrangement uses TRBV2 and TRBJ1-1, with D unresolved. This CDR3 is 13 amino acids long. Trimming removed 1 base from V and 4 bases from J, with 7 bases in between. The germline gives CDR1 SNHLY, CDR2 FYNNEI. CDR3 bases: TGTGCCAGCAGTGAAGGGGTCCGCACTGAAGCTTTCTTT. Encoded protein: CASSEGVRTEAFF.

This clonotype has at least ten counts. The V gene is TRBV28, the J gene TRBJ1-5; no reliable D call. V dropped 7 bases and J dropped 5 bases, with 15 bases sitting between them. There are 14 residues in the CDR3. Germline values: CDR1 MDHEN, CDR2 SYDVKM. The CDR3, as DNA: TGTGCCAGCATGGAGCAGGTGGGGTATCAGCCCCAGCATTTT. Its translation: CASMEQVGYQPQHF.

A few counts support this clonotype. The CDR3 reads CASTEDRQNEKLFF. CDR3 in DNA: TGTGCCAGCACCGAGGACAGACAGAATGAAAAACTGTTTTTT. The chain couples TRBV12-3 or TRBV12-4 to TRBJ1-4, with D possibly TRBD1 on 6 matching bases. This CDR3 comprises 14 residues. Trimming cost V 7 bases and J 5 bases, with 14 bases left between them.

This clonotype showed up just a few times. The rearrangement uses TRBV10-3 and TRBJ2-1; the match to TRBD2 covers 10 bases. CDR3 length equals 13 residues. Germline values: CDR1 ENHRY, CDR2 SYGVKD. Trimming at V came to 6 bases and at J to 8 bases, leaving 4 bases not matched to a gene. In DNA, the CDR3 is TGTGCCATCAGCCAGCGGGGGGGCCATGAGCAGTTCTTC. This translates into CAISQRGGHEQFF.

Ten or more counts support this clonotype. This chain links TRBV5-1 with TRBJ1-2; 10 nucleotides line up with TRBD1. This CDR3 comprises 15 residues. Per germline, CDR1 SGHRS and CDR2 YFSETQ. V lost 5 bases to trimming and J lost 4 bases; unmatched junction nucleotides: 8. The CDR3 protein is CASRAGTGEAYGYTF. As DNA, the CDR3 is TGCGCCAGCAGGGCCGGGACAGGGGAAGCCTATGGCTACACCTTC.

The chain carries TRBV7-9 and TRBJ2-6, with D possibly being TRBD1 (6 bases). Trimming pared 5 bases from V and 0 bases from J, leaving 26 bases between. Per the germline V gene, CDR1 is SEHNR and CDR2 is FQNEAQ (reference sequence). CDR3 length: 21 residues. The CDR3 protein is CASSGYSPNWGPHSGANVLTF. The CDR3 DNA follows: TGTGCCAGCAGCGGCTACTCCCCGAACTGGGGGCCACACTCTGGGGCCAACGTCCTGACTTTC. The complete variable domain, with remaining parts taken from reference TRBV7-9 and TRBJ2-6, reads DTGVSQNPRHKITKRGQNVTFRCDPISEHNRLYWYRQTLGQGPEFLTYFQNEAQLEKSRLLSDRFSAERPKGSFSTLEIQRTEQGDSAMYLCASSGYSPNWGPHSGANVLTFGAGSRLTVL.

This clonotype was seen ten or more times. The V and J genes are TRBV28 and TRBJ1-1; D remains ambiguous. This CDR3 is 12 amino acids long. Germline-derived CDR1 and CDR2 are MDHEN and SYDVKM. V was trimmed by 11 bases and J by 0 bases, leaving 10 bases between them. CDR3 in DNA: TGTGCCTCCAGTCCCATGAACACTGAAGCTTTCTTT. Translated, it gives CASSPMNTEAFF.

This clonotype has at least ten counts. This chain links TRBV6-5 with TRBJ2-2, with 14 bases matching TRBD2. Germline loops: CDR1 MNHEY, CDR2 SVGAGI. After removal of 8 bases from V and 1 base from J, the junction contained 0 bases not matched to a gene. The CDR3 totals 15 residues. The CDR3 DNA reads TGTGCCAGCGGACTAGCGGGGGGGAACACCGGGGAGCTGTTTTTT. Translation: CASGLAGGNTGELFF.

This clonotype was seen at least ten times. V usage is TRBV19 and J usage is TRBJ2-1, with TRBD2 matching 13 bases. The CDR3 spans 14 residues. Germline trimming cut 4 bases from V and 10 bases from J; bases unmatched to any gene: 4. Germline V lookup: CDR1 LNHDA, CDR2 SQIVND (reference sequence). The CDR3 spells CASSRTSGGGEQFF. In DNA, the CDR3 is TGTGCCAGTAGTAGGACTAGCGGGGGAGGGGAGCAGTTCTTC. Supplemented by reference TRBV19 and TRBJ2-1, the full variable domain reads DGGITQSPKYLFRKEGQNVTLSCEQNLNHDAMYWYRQDPGQGLRLIYYSQIVNDFQKGDIAEGYSVSREKKESFPLTVTSAQKNPTAFYLCASSRTSGGGEQFFGPGTRLTVL.

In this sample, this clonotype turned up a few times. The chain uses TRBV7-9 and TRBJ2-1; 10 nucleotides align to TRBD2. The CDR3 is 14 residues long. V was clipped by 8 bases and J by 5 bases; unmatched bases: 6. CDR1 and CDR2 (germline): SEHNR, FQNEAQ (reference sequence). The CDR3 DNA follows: TGTGCCAGCGCGAGCGGGGGGGCGAACAATGAGCAGTTCTTC. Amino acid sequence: CASASGGANNEQFF.

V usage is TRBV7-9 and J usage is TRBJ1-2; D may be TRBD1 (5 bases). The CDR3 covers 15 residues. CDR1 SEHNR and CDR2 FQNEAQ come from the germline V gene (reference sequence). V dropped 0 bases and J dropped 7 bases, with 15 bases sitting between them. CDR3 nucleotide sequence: TGTGCCAGCAGCTTAGCGGGGCTTTCGGACTTTGGCTACACCTTC. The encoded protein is CASSLAGLSDFGYTF.

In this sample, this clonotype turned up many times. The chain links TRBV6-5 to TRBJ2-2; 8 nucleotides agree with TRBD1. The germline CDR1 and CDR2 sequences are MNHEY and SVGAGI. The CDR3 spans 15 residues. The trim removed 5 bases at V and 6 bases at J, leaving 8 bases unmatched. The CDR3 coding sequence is TGTGCCAGCAGTCCTGGACAGGGCAACGCCGGGGAGCTGTTTTTT. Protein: CASSPGQGNAGELFF.

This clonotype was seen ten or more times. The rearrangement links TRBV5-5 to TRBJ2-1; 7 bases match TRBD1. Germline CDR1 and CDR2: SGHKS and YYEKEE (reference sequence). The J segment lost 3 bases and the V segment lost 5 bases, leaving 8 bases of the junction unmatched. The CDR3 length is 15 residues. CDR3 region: CASRWDRELYNEQFF. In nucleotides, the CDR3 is TGTGCCAGCAGGTGGGACAGAGAGCTCTACAATGAGCAGTTCTTC.

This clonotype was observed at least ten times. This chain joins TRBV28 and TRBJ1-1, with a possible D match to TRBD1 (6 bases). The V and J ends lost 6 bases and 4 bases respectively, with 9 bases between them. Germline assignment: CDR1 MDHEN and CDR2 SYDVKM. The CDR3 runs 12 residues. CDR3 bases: TGTGCCAGCAGGGGGGGGCTCACTGAAGCTTTCTTT. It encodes CASRGGLTEAFF. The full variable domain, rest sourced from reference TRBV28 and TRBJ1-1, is DVKVTQSSRYLVKRTGEKVFLECVQDMDHENMFWYRQDPGLGLRLIYFSYDVKMKEKGDIPEGYSVSREKKERFSLILESASTNQTSMYLCASRGGLTEAFFGQGTRLTVV.

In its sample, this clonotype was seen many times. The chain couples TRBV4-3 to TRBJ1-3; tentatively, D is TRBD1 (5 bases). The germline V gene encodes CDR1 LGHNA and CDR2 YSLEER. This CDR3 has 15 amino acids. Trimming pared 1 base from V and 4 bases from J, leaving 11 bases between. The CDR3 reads CASSQARGAGNTIYF. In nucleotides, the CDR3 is TGCGCCAGCAGCCAAGCAAGGGGCGCCGGAAACACCATATATTTT.

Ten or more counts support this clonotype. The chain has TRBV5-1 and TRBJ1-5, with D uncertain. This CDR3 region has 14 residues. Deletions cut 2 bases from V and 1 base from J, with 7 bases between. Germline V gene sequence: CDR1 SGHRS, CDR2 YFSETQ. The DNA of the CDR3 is TGCGCCAGCAGCTTCGGTGGGAGCAATCAGCCCCAGCATTTT. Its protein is CASSFGGSNQPQHF.

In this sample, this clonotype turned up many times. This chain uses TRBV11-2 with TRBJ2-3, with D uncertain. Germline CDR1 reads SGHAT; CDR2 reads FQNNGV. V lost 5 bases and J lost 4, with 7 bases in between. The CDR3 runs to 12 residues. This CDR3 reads CASSIRPDTQYF. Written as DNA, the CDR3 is TGTGCCAGCAGCATAAGACCAGATACGCAGTATTTT.

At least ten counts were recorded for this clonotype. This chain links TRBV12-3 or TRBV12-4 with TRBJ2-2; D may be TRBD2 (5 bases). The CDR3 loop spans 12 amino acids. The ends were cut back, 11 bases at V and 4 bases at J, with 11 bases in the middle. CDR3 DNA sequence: TGTGCCGCCAAACGGGGCACCGGGGAGCTGTTTTTT. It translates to CAAKRGTGELFF.

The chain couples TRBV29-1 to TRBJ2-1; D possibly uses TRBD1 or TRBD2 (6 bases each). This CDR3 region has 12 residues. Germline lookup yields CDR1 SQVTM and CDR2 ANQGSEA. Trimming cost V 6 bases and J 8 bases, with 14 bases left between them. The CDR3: CSVRGQVDEQFF. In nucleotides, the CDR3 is TGCAGCGTACGGGGGCAGGTCGATGAGCAGTTCTTC.

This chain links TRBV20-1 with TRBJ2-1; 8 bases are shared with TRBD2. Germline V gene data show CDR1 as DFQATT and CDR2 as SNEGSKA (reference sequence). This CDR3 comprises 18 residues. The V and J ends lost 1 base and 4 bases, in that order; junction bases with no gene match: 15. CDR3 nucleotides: TGCAGTGCTAGAGTAGGCCCCGGGACTAGAATTGTGTACAATGAGCAGTTCTTC. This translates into CSARVGPGTRIVYNEQFF.

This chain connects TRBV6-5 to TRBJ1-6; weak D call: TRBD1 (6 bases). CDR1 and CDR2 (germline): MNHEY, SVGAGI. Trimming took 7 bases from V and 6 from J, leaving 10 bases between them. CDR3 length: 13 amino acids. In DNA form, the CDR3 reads TGTGCCAGCAACAGGGTTGGTAATTCACCCCTCCACTTT. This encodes CASNRVGNSPLHF.

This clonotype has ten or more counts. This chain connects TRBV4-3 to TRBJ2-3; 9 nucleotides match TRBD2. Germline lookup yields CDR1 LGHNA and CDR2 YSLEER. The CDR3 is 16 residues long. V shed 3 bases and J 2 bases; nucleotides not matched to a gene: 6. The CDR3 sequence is CASSQDIAGVTDTQYF. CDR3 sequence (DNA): TGCGCCAGCAGCCAGGATATAGCGGGGGTCACAGATACGCAGTATTTT.